What follows are 12 T cell receptor beta chains derived from one specimen sequenced in a study of control samples from healthy donors and cancer patients. The protocol was immunoSEQ multiplex PCR, while the TCRdb copy is restricted to in-frame clones and leaves out a portion. This table has more than 75,000 clones, approximately 84% appearing once. The sample taken for sequencing was PBMCs. All receptors derive from a man aged 70-80 years with lung cancer.

The genes are TRBV11-2 and TRBJ2-2; TRBD2 is a possible D gene (8 bases). V was shortened by 0 bases and J by 4 bases, with 12 bases between the two germline ends. Per the germline V gene, CDR1 is SGHAT and CDR2 is FQNNGV. This CDR3 is built from 16 residues. DNA for the CDR3: TGTGCCAGCAGCTTAGAGACAGGGACTAGCACCGGGGAGCTGTTTTTT. It translates to CASSLETGTSTGELFF. The entire variable domain, with the rest obtained from reference TRBV11-2 and TRBJ2-2, is as follows: EAGVAQSPRYKIIEKRQSVAFWCNPISGHATLYWYQQILGQGPKLLIQFQNNGVVDDSQLPKDRFSAERLKGVDSTLKIQPAKLEDSAVYLCASSLETGTSTGELFFGEGSRLTVL.

A note on this clone: Distinct nucleotide sequences in the sample also encode this CDR3. The rearrangement links TRBV6-2 or TRBV6-3 to TRBJ2-7, with D perhaps matching TRBD1 (6 bases). With 5 bases removed from V and 4 bases from J, the gap between germline ends came to 12 bases. This CDR3 region has 13 residues. From germline, CDR1 is MNHEY and CDR2 SVGEGT. DNA for the CDR3: TGTGCCAGCAGTCGAACAGGGTATTACGAGCAGTACTTC. Protein: CASSRTGYYEQYF.

The genes are TRBV6-1 and TRBJ2-6, with D possibly being TRBD1 or TRBD2 (7 bases each). Trimming removed 0 bases from V and 2 bases from J, with 17 bases in between. The CDR3 totals 19 residues. Germline V gene sequence: CDR1 MNHNS, CDR2 SASEGT. The CDR3 loop is CASSEAGRGLLAGANVLTF. Written as DNA, the CDR3 is TGTGCCAGCAGTGAAGCGGGGAGGGGGCTACTAGCTGGGGCCAACGTCCTGACTTTC.

This clone came up once. The chain has TRBV5-6 and TRBJ2-3; D ambiguous. Trimming pared 5 bases from V and 6 bases from J, leaving 13 bases between. The CDR3 runs to 13 residues. In germline, CDR1 is SGHDT, CDR2 YYEEEE. The CDR3 coding sequence is TGTGCCAGCAGTTCAAGGGCATCCGATACGCAGTATTTT. Amino acids: CASSSRASDTQYF.

The genes are TRBV15 and TRBJ2-7; TRBD1 matches at 10 bases. CDR1 and CDR2 (germline): LNHNV, YYDKDF (reference sequence). This CDR3 is built from 16 residues. V lost 1 base, J lost 1 base, and 4 bases stayed unmatched. CDR3 amino acids: CATSRVTGGLSYEQYF. DNA of the CDR3: TGTGCCACCAGCAGAGTGACAGGGGGCTTGTCCTACGAGCAGTACTTC. Based on the CDR3 plus reference TRBV15 and TRBJ2-7, the full variable domain is DAMVIQNPRYQVTQFGKPVTLSCSQTLNHNVMYWYQQKSSQAPKLLFHYYDKDFNNEADTPDNFQSRRPNTSFCFLDIRSPGLGDTAMYLCATSRVTGGLSYEQYFGPGTRLTVT.

The V and J genes are TRBV19 and TRBJ1-2; maybe TRBD1 (6 bases). The CDR3 loop spans 14 amino acids. V was shortened by 6 bases and J by 4 bases, with 15 bases between the two germline ends. Germline loops: CDR1 LNHDA, CDR2 SQIVND (reference sequence). Here the CDR3 reads CASRTGMGSYGYTF. CDR3 DNA sequence: TGTGCCAGTAGGACAGGTATGGGATCCTATGGCTACACCTTC.

The rearrangement uses TRBV6-1 and TRBJ2-2; D possibly uses TRBD1 or TRBD2 (5 bases each). The CDR3 is made up of 15 amino acids. The V gene lost 1 base and the J gene lost 4 bases, with 10 bases spanning the gap. Germline loops: CDR1 MNHNS, CDR2 SASEGT. The CDR3 nucleotides are TGTGCCAGCAGTGAAGGCGTGGGGGTCACCGGGGAGCTGTTTTTT. It yields the protein CASSEGVGVTGELFF.

The rearrangement uses TRBV29-1 and TRBJ1-1; no firm D call. The germline CDR1 and CDR2 sequences are SQVTM and ANQGSEA. The ends were cut back, 5 bases at V and 4 bases at J, with 14 bases in the middle. This CDR3 has 13 residues. The CDR3 is CSVRRERGTEAFF. The CDR3 DNA sequence: TGCAGCGTTCGAAGGGAGAGAGGCACTGAAGCTTTCTTT.

V usage is TRBV12-2 and J usage is TRBJ2-7; the D call of TRBD1 is as the table states it, not checked on the DNA. TRBV12-2 is a known pseudogene. This CDR3 has 15 residues. The CDR3 is CASRPPGQKSYEQYF. Here the CDR3 DNA reads TGTGCAAGTCGCCCCCCGGGACAAAAGTCCTACGAGCAGTACTTC.

This clone rates as medium-sized (0.01 to 0.1%). The genes are TRBV15 and TRBJ2-1; D might be TRBD1 or TRBD2, each matching 5 bases. CDR3 length equals 12 residues. V dropped 7 bases and J dropped 6 bases, with 10 bases sitting between them. In germline, CDR1 is LNHNV, CDR2 YYDKDF (reference sequence). For the CDR3, the DNA is TGTGCCACCAACTCAGGGAGCAATGAGCAGTTCTTC. This encodes CATNSGSNEQFF.

The CDR3 reads CSIGGRENYGYTF. In DNA form, the CDR3 reads TGCAGCATTGGAGGCAGGGAAAACTATGGCTACACCTTC. The rearrangement joins TRBV29-1 to TRBJ1-2, with D perhaps TRBD1 (5 bases). CDR1 SQVTM and CDR2 ANQGSEA come from the germline V gene. CDR3 length equals 13 residues. V lost 8 bases and J lost 2, with 15 bases in between.

This clone was seen only once. The V gene is TRBV18, the J gene TRBJ1-1; D unclear. The V end lost 3 bases, the J end lost 3 bases, and 17 bases lay between the germline ends. From germline, CDR1 is KGHSH and CDR2 LQKENI. This CDR3 has 16 amino acids. The CDR3: CASSPSGGRRDTEAFF. The CDR3 DNA sequence: TGTGCCAGCTCACCGTCGGGAGGGCGCCGGGACACTGAAGCTTTCTTT.